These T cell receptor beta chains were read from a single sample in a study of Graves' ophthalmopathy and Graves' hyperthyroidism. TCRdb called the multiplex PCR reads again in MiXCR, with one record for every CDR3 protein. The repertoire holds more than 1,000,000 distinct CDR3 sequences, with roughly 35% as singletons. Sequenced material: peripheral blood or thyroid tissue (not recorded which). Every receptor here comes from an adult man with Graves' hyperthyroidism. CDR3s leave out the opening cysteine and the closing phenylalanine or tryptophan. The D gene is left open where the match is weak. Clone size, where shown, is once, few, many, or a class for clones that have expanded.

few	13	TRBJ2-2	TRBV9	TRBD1	ASSVGRGLTGELF
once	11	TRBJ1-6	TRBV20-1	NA	SARVGSNSPLH
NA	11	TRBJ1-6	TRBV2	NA	ASKRRGNSPLH
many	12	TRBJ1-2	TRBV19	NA	ASREGTVNDGYT
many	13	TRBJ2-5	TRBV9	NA	ASSIQGAGGETQY
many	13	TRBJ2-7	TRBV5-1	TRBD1	ASSSNYRGSYEQY
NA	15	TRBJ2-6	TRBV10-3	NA	AISDPTGFSGANVLT
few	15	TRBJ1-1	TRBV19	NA	ASSSGYRGAMNTEAF
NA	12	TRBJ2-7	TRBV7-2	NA	ASSLDQIRGEQY
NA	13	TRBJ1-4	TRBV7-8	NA	ASSSLPTAGEKLF
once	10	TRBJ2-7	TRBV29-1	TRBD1	SGSSGGSEQY
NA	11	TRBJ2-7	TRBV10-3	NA	ASSVDIAYEQY
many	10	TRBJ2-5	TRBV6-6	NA	ASIGAQETQY
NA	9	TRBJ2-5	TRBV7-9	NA	ATPGQETQY
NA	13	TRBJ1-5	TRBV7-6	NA	ASSLSPGYRQPQH
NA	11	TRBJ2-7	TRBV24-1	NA	ASSIRASGEQY
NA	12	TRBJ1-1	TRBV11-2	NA	ASSHPGYNTEAF
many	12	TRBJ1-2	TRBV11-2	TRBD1	ASSFRDRGYGYT
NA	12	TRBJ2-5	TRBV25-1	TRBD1	ASSGTGAEETQY
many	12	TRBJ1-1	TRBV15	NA	ATSRVEGTIGAF